These 23 T cell receptor beta chains share one sample of origin, sequenced in a study of T cells in Graves' hyperthyroidism and ophthalmopathy. RNA transcripts were the template for amplifying TCR beta CDR3 regions. In the first-round RT-PCR of the TCR CDR3, the HTBI primer set was used. One entry per CDR3 protein, called by TCRdb with MiXCR from the multiplex PCR reads. The sample includes about 370,000 distinct CDR3 sequences, 12% to 15% of them seen just once. The source material was blood. The receptor source for this set is a woman aged 60 to 75 with Graves' ophthalmopathy.

This chain joins TRBV29-1 and TRBJ2-1, with TRBD2 matching 11 bases. The ends lost 3 bases at V and 0 bases at J; junction bases unmatched: 7. The germline CDR1 and CDR2 sequences are SQVTM and ANQGSEA. The CDR3 totals 17 residues. The CDR3 here is CSVDGGTSGASYNEQFF. The CDR3 coding sequence is TGCAGCGTTGATGGTGGGACTAGCGGAGCCTCCTACAATGAGCAGTTCTTC.

There are many counts of this clonotype. The chain combines TRBV27 with TRBJ1-3; TRBD1 might be the D (5 bases). Trimming stripped 6 bases from V and 8 bases from J, with 17 bases between. This CDR3 contains 14 residues. Germline CDR1 and CDR2: MNHEY and SMNVEV (reference sequence). For the CDR3, the DNA is TGTGCCAGCAGCCGGGACCCCCTCCGCTACACCATATATTTT. Protein sequence: CASSRDPLRYTIYF.

This clonotype was recorded a few times. It may be a read error: a sequence one base away is much more abundant. V usage is TRBV2 and J usage is TRBJ2-1; 13 bases align to TRBD2. J lost 9 bases, V lost 2 bases, and 4 bases had no gene match. The CDR3 spans 15 residues. Germline V gene data show CDR1 as SNHLY and CDR2 as FYNNEI. As DNA, the CDR3 is TGTGCCAGCAGTGAAACTAGCGGGAGGGCGGTTGAGCAGTTCTTC. Translation: CASSETSGRAVEQFF.

This clonotype was counted ten times or more. The chain is built from TRBV30 and TRBJ2-1; D unclear. CDR3 length equals 15 residues. The ends were cut back, 1 base at V and 1 base at J, with 11 bases in the middle. The germline gives CDR1 GTSNPN, CDR2 SVGIG (reference sequence). CDR3 sequence (DNA): TGTGCCTGGAGTGGGGCTAGTTGGTCCTACAATGAGCAGTTCTTC. Translation gives CAWSGASWSYNEQFF.

This clonotype was counted many times. The chain uses TRBV7-9 and TRBJ2-3; tentative D call: TRBD1 (6 bases). V was clipped by 5 bases and J by 0 bases, with 12 bases between them. CDR3 length: 15 residues. Germline V gene lookup returns CDR1 SEHNR and CDR2 FQNEAQ (reference sequence). The CDR3 DNA is TGTGCCAGCAGCCATGGACAGTCTAGCACAGATACGCAGTATTTT. This translates into CASSHGQSSTDTQYF.

This clonotype was seen ten or more times. This rearrangement joins TRBV3-1 to TRBJ2-1, with 12 bases that match TRBD2. The V segment lost 1 base and the J segment 5 bases; nucleotides outside the gene matches: 3. This CDR3 is built from 16 residues. Germline V gives CDR1 LGHDT, CDR2 YNNKEL (reference sequence). The CDR3 protein is CASSQATSGSNNEQFF. In DNA form, the CDR3 reads TGTGCCAGCAGCCAAGCGACTAGCGGGAGTAACAATGAGCAGTTCTTC.

The chain carries TRBV28 and TRBJ1-4; 9 bases are shared with TRBD1. This CDR3 contains 15 residues. CDR1 MDHEN and CDR2 SYDVKM come from the germline V gene. V lost 6 bases, J lost 3 bases, and 5 bases stayed unmatched. The DNA of the CDR3 is TGTGCCAGCAGGAGACAGGGGGGGTCTAATGAAAAACTGTTTTTT. Translation: CASRRQGGSNEKLFF. Drawing the rest from reference TRBV28 and TRBJ1-4, the complete variable domain is DVKVTQSSRYLVKRTGEKVFLECVQDMDHENMFWYRQDPGLGLRLIYFSYDVKMKEKGDIPEGYSVSREKKERFSLILESASTNQTSMYLCASRRQGGSNEKLFFGSGTQLSVL.

Ten or more counts support this clonotype. The J gene is TRBJ2-5, the V gene TRBV28; D is ambiguous. CDR3 size: 16 residues. Trimming shortened V by 2 bases and J by 6 bases, and 19 bases separated the two germline ends. CDR1 MDHEN and CDR2 SYDVKM come from the germline V gene. DNA for the CDR3: TGTGCCAGCAGTTTAGTCCAGAGTGGGAAGGGAAAGACCCAGTACTTC. Translating gives CASSLVQSGKGKTQYF.

The chain recombines TRBV28 with TRBJ1-1, with 7 nucleotides matching TRBD1. The germline gives CDR1 MDHEN, CDR2 SYDVKM. V shed 7 bases, J shed 0 bases, and the junction held 11 bases outside the gene matches. The CDR3 is 16 amino acids. This chain's CDR3 is CASTQQGGFMNTEAFF. The CDR3 nucleotides read TGTGCCAGCACCCAGCAGGGGGGTTTCATGAACACTGAAGCTTTCTTT.

This clonotype has ten or more counts. The CDR3 DNA is TGTGCCACCTCCACTGGAGGACAAGAGACCCAGTACTTC. Its protein product is CATSTGGQETQYF. The chain joins TRBV24-1 to TRBJ2-5; a possible D gene is TRBD2 (5 bases). Trimming shortened V by 9 bases and J by 2 bases, and 12 bases separated the two germline ends. Germline values: CDR1 KGHDR, CDR2 SFDVKD. The CDR3 consists of 13 residues.

Ten or more counts support this clonotype. The CDR3: CASSSQGAANTEAFF. The CDR3 coding sequence is TGTGCCAGCAGTTCCCAGGGGGCTGCGAACACTGAAGCTTTCTTT. J is TRBJ1-1 and V is TRBV6-1, with 8 bases identical to TRBD1. V shed 5 bases and J 1 base; nucleotides not matched to a gene: 6. From germline, CDR1 is MNHNS and CDR2 SASEGT. The CDR3 consists of 15 residues.

This clonotype was seen more than once but under ten times. This chain joins TRBV7-6 and TRBJ2-5; D unresolved. V was trimmed by 4 bases and J by 5 bases, leaving 11 bases between them. From germline, CDR1 is SGHVS and CDR2 FNYEAQ. The CDR3 runs 13 residues. This chain's CDR3 is CASSSRLRETQYF. In DNA form, the CDR3 reads TGTGCCAGCAGCTCTCGTCTTCGGGAGACCCAGTACTTC. The full variable domain, rest sourced from reference TRBV7-6 and TRBJ2-5, is GAGVSQSPRYKVTKRGQDVALRCDPISGHVSLYWYRQALGQGPEFLTYFNYEAQQDKSGLPNDRFSAERPEGSISTLTIQRTEQRDSAMYRCASSSRLRETQYFGPGTRLLVL.

This clonotype was seen at least ten times. The chain couples TRBV12-5 to TRBJ2-3; D possibly corresponds to TRBD2 (6 bases). Between the trimmed V and J ends, which lost 1 base and 2 bases, there was a span of 10 bases. This CDR3 has 15 residues. The germline CDR1 and CDR2 sequences are LGHNT and FRNRAP. CDR3 protein: CASGLDGGNTDTQYF. CDR3 coding DNA: TGTGCTAGTGGTTTGGATGGGGGGAACACAGATACGCAGTATTTT.

This clonotype was found a few times. This chain uses TRBV19 with TRBJ1-1, with D possibly matching TRBD1 (6 bases). Trimming removed 7 bases from V and 3 bases from J, with 15 bases in between. The CDR3 covers 14 residues. Germline loops: CDR1 LNHDA, CDR2 SQIVND (reference sequence). This chain's CDR3 is CASTVGGADTEAFF. The CDR3 DNA is TGTGCCAGTACGGTAGGGGGGGCGGACACTGAAGCTTTCTTT.

This chain links TRBV20-1 with TRBJ2-5; D may match TRBD1 or TRBD2 (7 bases each). The CDR3 totals 17 residues. Trimming pared 2 bases from V and 4 bases from J, leaving 23 bases between. Germline-derived CDR1 and CDR2 are DFQATT and SNEGSKA (reference sequence). CDR3 sequence (DNA): TGCAGTGCTAGAAGGGGGGGGGAGGGGGCCTTTGGAGAGACCCAGTACTTC. It translates to CSARRGGEGAFGETQYF.

The DNA for the CDR3 is TGTGCCAGCAGCGTAGAGAACAGGGGCGAGCAGTACTTC. Translating it yields CASSVENRGEQYF. V is TRBV9 and J is TRBJ2-7; 7 nucleotides agree with TRBD1. CDR1 is SGDLS and CDR2 is YYNGEE in the germline V gene. This CDR3 contains 13 residues. J lost 6 bases, V lost 0 bases, and 3 bases had no gene match.

This clonotype was observed at least ten times. The chain employs TRBV7-2 and TRBJ2-7; D remains ambiguous. The CDR3 totals 12 residues. V lost 6 bases and J 6 bases, leaving 12 bases between the germline ends. In germline, CDR1 is SGHTA, CDR2 FQGNSA. The CDR3 sequence: CASRSTLSEQYF. The CDR3 coding sequence is TGTGCCAGCAGGTCAACCTTGAGCGAGCAGTACTTC. The variable domain in full, completed from reference TRBV7-2 and TRBJ2-7, reads GAGVSQSPSNKVTEKGKDVELRCDPISGHTALYWYRQSLGQGLEFLIYFQGNSAPDKSGLPSDRFSAERTGGSVSTLTIQRTQQEDSAVYLCASRSTLSEQYFGPGTRLTVT.

Ten or more counts support this clonotype. The chain combines TRBV29-1 with TRBJ1-1; 8 bases are a match to TRBD1. Trimming removed 4 bases from V and 4 bases from J; junction bases left unmatched: 8. The CDR3 sequence is 14 residues long. Looked up from germline, CDR1 is SQVTM and CDR2 is ANQGSEA. For the CDR3, the DNA is TGCAGCGTTGTTATGCAGGGGGCGGGCACTGAAGCTTTCTTT. Translated: CSVVMQGAGTEAFF.

Ten or more counts support this clonotype. This sequence joins TRBV2 and TRBJ1-5, with 12 bases fitting TRBD1. CDR1 and CDR2 (germline): SNHLY, FYNNEI. The trim removed 1 base at V and 6 bases at J, leaving 4 bases unmatched. The CDR3 is 16 residues long. The chain's CDR3 is CASSEGGQGAVQPQHF. CDR3 in DNA: TGTGCCAGCAGTGAAGGGGGACAGGGGGCCGTTCAGCCCCAGCATTTT.

This clonotype was observed a handful of times. This chain joins TRBV24-1 and TRBJ2-5; 8 bases map to TRBD1. From germline, CDR1 is KGHDR and CDR2 SFDVKD. V gave up 3 bases and J gave up 5 bases; unmatched junction bases: 10. The CDR3 runs 16 residues. CDR3 region: CATSDAPQGAGETQYF. The CDR3 DNA is TGTGCCACCAGTGATGCACCGCAGGGGGCTGGGGAGACCCAGTACTTC.

The rearrangement uses TRBV28 and TRBJ2-7, with 14 bases that match TRBD2. The CDR3 covers 16 residues. V shed 3 bases and J 6 bases; nucleotides not matched to a gene: 7. The germline CDR1 and CDR2 sequences are MDHEN and SYDVKM. DNA of the CDR3: TGTGCCAGCAGTTTGGGGACTAGCGGGAGTGTTCTCGAGCAGTACTTC. As protein: CASSLGTSGSVLEQYF.

Comments on this clonotype: With a much larger clone just one base away, this may be a read error. V gene TRBV6-4 combines with J gene TRBJ1-1; D may be TRBD1 (5 bases). The V end lost 8 bases, the J end lost 1 base, and 8 bases lay between the germline ends. CDR3 length equals 12 residues. Germline V gene lookup returns CDR1 MRHNA and CDR2 SNTAGT. The DNA of the CDR3 is TGTGCCAGCGGGGGTACGAACACTGAAGCTTTCTTT. Its translation is CASGGTNTEAFF.

This chain joins TRBV2 and TRBJ1-1; weak D call: TRBD1 (5 bases). Germline CDR1 and CDR2: SNHLY and FYNNEI. CDR3 length: 13 amino acids. V was shortened by 6 bases and J by 4 bases, with 12 bases between the two germline ends. CDR3 in amino acids: CASRDGGGTEAFF. Written as DNA, the CDR3 is TGTGCCAGCAGGGACGGGGGAGGCACTGAAGCTTTCTTT. Filled out from reference TRBV2 and TRBJ1-1, the complete variable domain reads EPEVTQTPSHQVTQMGQEVILRCVPISNHLYFYWYRQILGQKVEFLVSFYNNEISEKSEIFDDQFSVERPDGSNFTLKIRSTKLEDSAMYFCASRDGGGTEAFFGQGTRLTVV.